The 8 T cell receptor beta chains reported below all come from one sample, sequenced in a study of T cell repertoires in cytomegalovirus infection. Via MiXCR, TCRdb re-called the reads, giving one row per CDR3 protein. The sample carries tens of thousands of distinct CDR3 sequences, about 26% recorded once. Their target antigens are unknown. The starting material was CD8+ T cells from cultured PBMCs, obtained from culture after CMV antigen stimulation. The receptors originated from a human donor in good health (CMV status not recorded). Some clones in this sample may be carry-over from other donors' samples.

The chain links TRBV6-5 to TRBJ2-7; D perhaps matches TRBD2 (5 bases). The length of the CDR3 is 14 residues. Trimming took 5 bases from V and 6 from J, leaving 17 bases between them. Germline V gene sequence: CDR1 MNHEY, CDR2 SVGAGI. This CDR3 is CASSDRGRELEQYF. The DNA of the CDR3 is TGTGCCAGCAGTGATCGTGGGAGAGAACTCGAGCAGTACTTC.

This clonotype was observed at least ten times. The rearrangement links TRBV9 to TRBJ2-1; weak D call: TRBD1 (5 bases). Germline CDR1 SGDLS, CDR2 YYNGEE. This CDR3 spans 16 amino acids. V dropped 0 bases and J dropped 3 bases, with 13 bases sitting between them. CDR3 region: CASSVETGGFYNEQFF. The CDR3 DNA reads TGTGCCAGCAGCGTAGAAACAGGTGGGTTCTACAATGAGCAGTTCTTC.

This clonotype was detected only a few times. J is TRBJ2-1 and V is TRBV24-1; D is undetermined. CDR1 is KGHDR and CDR2 is SFDVKD in the germline V gene. This CDR3 is 15 amino acids long. V was cut by 3 bases and J by 5 bases, with 13 bases left in between. CDR3 protein: CATSDANRLNNEQFF. The DNA of the CDR3 is TGTGCCACCAGTGATGCCAATAGACTCAACAATGAGCAGTTCTTC.

This clonotype was observed many times. The chain is built from TRBV2 and TRBJ1-1; D gene unclear. Between the trimmed V and J ends, which lost 0 bases and 5 bases, there was a span of 16 bases. The V gene's germline CDR1 is SNHLY and CDR2 FYNNEI. The CDR3 runs 16 residues. The CDR3 loop is CASSEAHERALTEAFF. The CDR3 DNA sequence: TGTGCCAGCAGTGAAGCCCACGAAAGGGCGTTAACTGAAGCTTTCTTT. The whole variable domain, filled in from reference TRBV2 and TRBJ1-1, reads EPEVTQTPSHQVTQMGQEVILRCVPISNHLYFYWYRQILGQKVEFLVSFYNNEISEKSEIFDDQFSVERPDGSNFTLKIRSTKLEDSAMYFCASSEAHERALTEAFFGQGTRLTVV.

This clonotype was detected ten times or more. The chain's CDR3 is CASSPSGGGTEAFF. The DNA for the CDR3 is TGTGCCAGCAGCCCCTCGGGGGGGGGAACTGAAGCTTTCTTT. The chain recombines TRBV7-2 with TRBJ1-1; weak D call: TRBD1 (5 bases). V shed 5 bases and J shed 5 bases, with 15 bases lying between them. This CDR3 is 14 amino acids long. Germline CDR1 SGHTA, CDR2 FQGNSA.

This chain uses TRBV2 with TRBJ1-1, with D maybe TRBD1 (5 bases). Germline-derived CDR1 and CDR2 are SNHLY and FYNNEI. Trimming pared 3 bases from V and 7 bases from J, leaving 12 bases between. The CDR3 totals 13 residues. The CDR3 nucleotides read TGTGCCAGCAGTGATAGGGGAAGTAGTGAAGCTTTCTTT. Its translation is CASSDRGSSEAFF. Filled out from reference TRBV2 and TRBJ1-1, the complete variable domain reads EPEVTQTPSHQVTQMGQEVILRCVPISNHLYFYWYRQILGQKVEFLVSFYNNEISEKSEIFDDQFSVERPDGSNFTLKIRSTKLEDSAMYFCASSDRGSSEAFFGQGTRLTVV.

This clonotype was counted ten times or more. The chain joins TRBV5-1 to TRBJ1-4, with 7 bases fitting TRBD1. The CDR3 is made up of 14 amino acids. Germline V gene lookup returns CDR1 SGHRS and CDR2 YFSETQ. V dropped 3 bases and J dropped 4; count of bases not matched to a gene: 3. CDR3 nucleotides: TGCGCCAGCAGCTCCAGGGGGGGTAATGAAAAACTGTTTTTT. Protein product: CASSSRGGNEKLFF.

CDR3 amino acids: CSARDETSPEVYEQYF. CDR3 sequence (DNA): TGCAGTGCTAGAGATGAGACTAGCCCTGAGGTCTACGAGCAGTACTTC. J is TRBJ2-7 and V is TRBV20-1, with 7 bases aligning to TRBD2. J was trimmed by 3 bases and V by 0 bases; bases with no gene match: 11. Germline CDR1 is DFQATT and CDR2 is SNEGSKA (reference sequence). The CDR3 covers 16 residues.